The 18 T cell receptor beta chains below come from one sample, sequenced in a study of patients and donors after allogeneic stem cell transplantation. TCRdb reanalysed the RT-PCR reads using MiXCR and keeps one entry per CDR3 protein. The sample lists about 110,000 distinct CDR3 sequences, approximately 40% seen once, with around 25% in the top ten. The specimen was blood, either unsorted or a sorted T cell fraction (not recorded which). The receptors derive from a human donor who was either an allogeneic HSCT recipient or a stem cell or donor lymphocyte infusion donor (not recorded which). It is not recorded whose cells these are; they may come from a transplant donor.

This clonotype has a single count. The chain couples TRBV19 to TRBJ1-5; the D gene is possibly TRBD1 (5 bases). CDR1 and CDR2 from the germline V gene are LNHDA and SQIVND (reference sequence). The CDR3 covers 12 residues. Deletions cut 11 bases from V and 7 bases from J, with 15 bases between. CDR3 protein: CAGLREDQPQHF. DNA of the CDR3: TGTGCCGGCCTCAGGGAAGACCAGCCCCAGCATTTT.

Only one count was recorded for this clonotype. The genes are TRBV24-1 and TRBJ2-7; 11 bases map to TRBD2. The trim removed 4 bases at V and 4 bases at J, leaving 8 bases unmatched. Germline V gene lookup returns CDR1 KGHDR and CDR2 SFDVKD. The CDR3 contains 16 residues. In nucleotides, the CDR3 is TGTGCCACCAGTGACCCGACTAGCGGGGATGGGTACGAGCAGTACTTC. Its protein product is CATSDPTSGDGYEQYF.

CDR3 region: CSVDRNYGYTF. CDR3 nucleotides: TGCAGCGTTGACAGGAACTATGGCTACACCTTC. This chain joins TRBV29-1 and TRBJ1-2; no clear D gene. CDR1 is SQVTM and CDR2 is ANQGSEA in the germline V gene. The germline V and J ends were trimmed by 3 bases and 2 bases, with 4 bases remaining between them. CDR3 length: 11 residues.

This clonotype was observed a handful of times. J is TRBJ2-7 and V is TRBV20-1; D is unresolved. The ends were cut back, 0 bases at V and 2 bases at J, with 14 bases in the middle. This CDR3 is built from 15 residues. CDR1 and CDR2 from the germline V gene are DFQATT and SNEGSKA (reference sequence). The CDR3 bases are TGCAGTGCTAGAGATCATGCGGATCCGCCCTACGAGCAGTACTTC. Amino acids: CSARDHADPPYEQYF.

The V gene is TRBV29-1, the J gene TRBJ2-5; perhaps TRBD2 as D (6 bases). The CDR3 is made up of 12 amino acids. Germline assignment: CDR1 SQVTM and CDR2 ANQGSEA. Deletions cut 6 bases from V and 3 bases from J, with 11 bases between. CDR3 sequence reads: CSVRRLEETQYF. The CDR3 region has the DNA TGCAGCGTCAGGAGACTAGAAGAGACCCAGTACTTC.

Ten or more counts support this clonotype. The rearrangement uses TRBV20-1 and TRBJ1-5; TRBD1 matches 9 bases. J lost 5 bases, V lost 1 base, and 12 bases had no gene match. The CDR3 runs 17 residues. CDR1 is DFQATT and CDR2 is SNEGSKA in the germline V gene (reference sequence). CDR3 in amino acids: CSARANRDREDYQPQHF. The DNA for the CDR3 is TGCAGTGCTAGAGCAAACCGGGACAGGGAAGACTATCAGCCCCAGCATTTT.

The chain couples TRBV5-1 to TRBJ2-1, with 8 bases identical to TRBD1. The V gene's germline CDR1 is SGHRS and CDR2 YFSETQ. The CDR3 is made up of 14 amino acids. The V and J ends lost 3 bases and 8 bases, in that order; junction bases with no gene match: 7. The DNA for the CDR3 is TGCGCCAGCAGCTGGGACAGGTTGATAGATGAGCAGTTCTTC. Residues: CASSWDRLIDEQFF.

This chain joins TRBV5-1 and TRBJ1-4, with D tentatively TRBD1 (5 bases). The CDR3 runs 15 residues. V was cut by 4 bases and J by 0 bases, with 10 bases left in between. Per germline, CDR1 SGHRS and CDR2 YFSETQ. The CDR3 coding sequence is TGCGCCAGCAGCCCCGGGGGGACAACTAATGAAAAACTGTTTTTT. As protein: CASSPGGTTNEKLFF.

The chain recombines TRBV7-2 with TRBJ2-4; 7 bases align to TRBD2. The CDR3 consists of 18 residues. J gave up 0 bases and V 0 bases, and 8 bases lay outside the gene matches. Germline loops: CDR1 SGHTA, CDR2 FQGNSA. The CDR3, as DNA: TGTGCCAGCAGCTTAGCAAGGGGAGTAGCGGGAGCCAAAAACATTCAGTACTTC. This codes for CASSLARGVAGAKNIQYF.

The chain carries TRBV5-1 and TRBJ2-7, with D unclear. V dropped 0 bases and J dropped 5 bases, with 15 bases sitting between them. The CDR3 spans 15 residues. Germline lookup yields CDR1 SGHRS and CDR2 YFSETQ. CDR3 loop: CASSLEIPPVDEQYF. The CDR3, as DNA: TGCGCCAGCAGCTTGGAAATCCCCCCGGTCGACGAGCAGTACTTC. Full variable domain (outside the CDR3, taken from reference TRBV5-1 and TRBJ2-7): KAGVTQTPRYLIKTRGQQVTLSCSPISGHRSVSWYQQTPGQGLQFLFEYFSETQRNKGNFPGRFSGRQFSNSRSEMNVSTLELGDSALYLCASSLEIPPVDEQYFGPGTRLTVT.

This clonotype showed up just once. This chain links TRBV11-3 with TRBJ2-1; no definite D call. V lost 2 bases, J lost 7 bases, and 6 bases lay in between. The germline CDR1 and CDR2 sequences are SGHNT and YENEEA. The CDR3 is 12 amino acids. CDR3 sequence reads: CASSLNANEQFF. For the CDR3, the DNA is TGTGCCAGCAGCTTAAATGCGAATGAGCAGTTCTTC.

This clonotype came up a few times. The chain employs TRBV6-6 and TRBJ1-4; the D is unclear. Germline CDR1 and CDR2: MNHNY and SVGAGI (reference sequence). V was pared by 2 bases and J by 0 bases, with 4 bases between. The CDR3 runs 14 residues. The CDR3 bases are TGTGCCAGCAGTTACGGAGCAACTAATGAAAAACTGTTTTTT. Its protein product is CASSYGATNEKLFF.

V is TRBV19 and J is TRBJ1-1, with D unclear. V lost 7 bases, J lost 5 bases, and 20 bases lay in between. The CDR3 runs to 15 residues. Germline V gene sequence: CDR1 LNHDA, CDR2 SQIVND (reference sequence). The DNA of the CDR3 is TGTGCCAGTATCAATACAGCGACCCCGGGGACTGAAGCTTTCTTT. It translates to CASINTATPGTEAFF.

The gene calls are TRBV15 and TRBJ2-5; a possible D gene is TRBD1 (5 bases). CDR1 LNHNV and CDR2 YYDKDF come from the germline V gene (reference sequence). This CDR3 spans 15 amino acids. The V gene lost 0 bases and the J gene lost 5 bases, with 13 bases spanning the gap. The CDR3 nucleotides are TGTGCCACCAGCAGAGATCGACAGTCTGGGGAGACCCAGTACTTC. Protein: CATSRDRQSGETQYF.

The rearrangement joins TRBV18 to TRBJ2-7; TRBD1 matches 10 bases. Looked up from germline, CDR1 is KGHSH and CDR2 is LQKENI. Losses at the gene ends were 1 base for V and 5 bases for J; bases not matched to a gene: 8. The CDR3 loop spans 16 amino acids. CDR3 in amino acids: CASSPRDRGGSHEQYF. The CDR3 DNA sequence: TGTGCCAGCTCACCACGGGACAGGGGTGGGAGTCACGAGCAGTACTTC.

The rearrangement joins TRBV9 to TRBJ2-3; D remains unclear. The germline V gene encodes CDR1 SGDLS and CDR2 YYNGEE. The CDR3 sequence is 11 residues long. The germline V and J ends were trimmed by 4 bases and 4 bases, with 4 bases remaining between them. CDR3 region: CASSIADTQYF. In DNA, the CDR3 is TGTGCCAGCAGCATTGCAGATACGCAGTATTTT.

In its sample, this clonotype was seen a few times. The chain recombines TRBV7-2 with TRBJ1-5; D is ambiguous. V gave up 1 base and J gave up 8 bases, with 9 bases separating them. The germline V gene encodes CDR1 SGHTA and CDR2 FQGNSA. This CDR3 has 13 residues. The CDR3 loop reads CASSLGIGKPQHF. Written as DNA, the CDR3 is TGTGCCAGCAGCTTAGGTATCGGGAAGCCCCAGCATTTT.

The V gene is TRBV12-3 or TRBV12-4, the J gene TRBJ2-1, with a weak D call TRBD2 (5 bases). The V and J ends lost 5 bases and 9 bases respectively, with 8 bases between them. This CDR3 is built from 11 residues. This CDR3 is CASSLLGEQFF. For the CDR3, the DNA is TGTGCCAGCAGTCTACTAGGTGAGCAGTTCTTC.